The 29 T cell receptor beta chains presented below share a single source sample, sequenced in a study of cytomegalovirus exposure and HLA in healthy donors. The PCR contained 60 Vbeta and 13 Jbeta primers. The protocol was immunoSEQ multiplex PCR, while the TCRdb copy is restricted to in-frame clones and leaves out a portion. This table has more than 95,000 clones, roughly 13% appearing once. Sequenced: PBMCs. The receptors were sampled from a man in his forties in good health and CMV-seropositive.

Only a few counts were recorded for this clone. The chain employs TRBV7-6 and TRBJ2-3; tentatively, D is TRBD2 (6 bases). This CDR3 spans 15 amino acids. V lost 0 bases and J lost 3, with 10 bases in between. In germline, CDR1 is SGHVS, CDR2 FNYEAQ. In DNA, the CDR3 is TGTGCCAGCAGCTTAGCCCAGGGAGGAACAGATACGCAGTATTTT. Protein: CASSLAQGGTDTQYF.

The chain joins TRBV11-2 to TRBJ2-2, with D possibly TRBD2 on 6 matching bases. The V gene's germline CDR1 is SGHAT and CDR2 FQNNGV. V was cut by 5 bases and J by 1 base, with 14 bases left in between. The CDR3 consists of 16 residues. The CDR3 DNA is TGTGCCAGCAGCAGGGGCCCGGAGGGGAACACCGGGGAGCTGTTTTTT. Residues: CASSRGPEGNTGELFF.

This clone was picked up a small number of times. The chain links TRBV27 to TRBJ1-5; no reliable D call. The germline V and J ends were trimmed by 7 bases and 9 bases, with 19 bases remaining between them. The CDR3 covers 14 residues. CDR1 and CDR2 from the germline V gene are MNHEY and SMNVEV (reference sequence). CDR3 amino acids: CASKERADRRPQHF. DNA of the CDR3: TGTGCCAGCAAGGAGAGGGCAGACCGTAGGCCCCAGCATTTT.

This clone was seen a few times. This sequence joins TRBV28 and TRBJ1-5; no reliable D call. CDR1 and CDR2 (germline): MDHEN, SYDVKM. V gave up 7 bases and J gave up 2 bases, with 9 bases separating them. The CDR3 has 13 amino acids. The DNA for the CDR3 is TGTGCCAGCACGTGGCACGGCAATCAGCCCCAGCATTTT. It yields the protein CASTWHGNQPQHF. The full variable domain, its missing parts supplied by reference TRBV28 and TRBJ1-5, is DVKVTQSSRYLVKRTGEKVFLECVQDMDHENMFWYRQDPGLGLRLIYFSYDVKMKEKGDIPEGYSVSREKKERFSLILESASTNQTSMYLCASTWHGNQPQHFGDGTRLSIL.

This clone was detected a few times. This sequence joins TRBV10-3 and TRBJ2-2; 9 bases are a match to TRBD1. There are 13 residues in the CDR3. The germline CDR1 and CDR2 sequences are ENHRY and SYGVKD. V lost 8 bases, J lost 5 bases, and 3 bases stayed unmatched. The CDR3 nucleotides read TGTGCCATCGCCGGGACAGGGACCGGGGAGCTGTTTTTT. This gives the protein CAIAGTGTGELFF.

This clone was picked up a small number of times. A read error may produce the germline difference seen at one junction end. The V and J genes are TRBV5-4 and TRBJ1-2, with 7 bases lining up with TRBD1. The CDR3 covers 11 residues. Germline V gives CDR1 SGHNT, CDR2 YYREEE (reference sequence). The CDR3 nucleotides are TGTGCCACCTCCCGGGACAGTCCAGCATCCTTC. Translated, it gives CATSRDSPASF.

This clone was recorded a few times. This sequence joins TRBV5-1 and TRBJ2-1; 8 nucleotides align to TRBD1. V trimming: 0 bases; J trimming: 10 bases; junction bases outside the gene matches: 3. The CDR3 covers 13 residues. The germline V gene has CDR1 SGHRS and CDR2 YFSETQ. The CDR3 bases are TGCGCCAGCAGCTTGGGGGACAGGACCGAGCAGTTCTTC. It codes for CASSLGDRTEQFF. Using reference TRBV5-1 and TRBJ2-1 for the parts outside the CDR3, the full variable domain is KAGVTQTPRYLIKTRGQQVTLSCSPISGHRSVSWYQQTPGQGLQFLFEYFSETQRNKGNFPGRFSGRQFSNSRSEMNVSTLELGDSALYLCASSLGDRTEQFFGPGTRLTVL.

The CDR3 coding sequence is TGTGCCAGTAGACAGGGGGGTAGGATTCACAATGAGCAGTTCTTC. This codes for CASRQGGRIHNEQFF. The rearrangement links TRBV19 to TRBJ2-1, with 8 bases aligning to TRBD1. V shed 6 bases and J 5 bases; nucleotides not matched to a gene: 9. The CDR3 length is 15 residues. In germline, CDR1 is LNHDA, CDR2 SQIVND (reference sequence).

This clone showed up just a few times. The rearrangement uses TRBV27 and TRBJ1-1, with a possible D match to TRBD1 (5 bases). Germline-derived CDR1 and CDR2 are MNHEY and SMNVEV (reference sequence). The CDR3 covers 14 residues. The V gene lost 7 bases and the J gene lost 7 bases, with 19 bases spanning the gap. The CDR3, as DNA: TGTGCCAGCACCCAGAGGTCGGGGGGGTTTGAAGCTTTCTTT. Its translation is CASTQRSGGFEAFF.

This clone was seen more than once but under ten times. The rearrangement uses TRBV6-5 and TRBJ1-5, with a tentative D call TRBD1 (6 bases). CDR3 length equals 14 residues. Germline V gives CDR1 MNHEY, CDR2 SVGAGI. With 2 bases removed from V and 7 bases from J, the gap between germline ends came to 12 bases. In nucleotides, the CDR3 is TGTGCCAGCAGTTACGTGACAGGTGGACAGCCCCAGCATTTT. Translation gives CASSYVTGGQPQHF.

In this sample, this clone turned up a few times. The V gene is TRBV12-5, the J gene TRBJ2-7; 9 bases match TRBD2. The CDR3 loop spans 16 amino acids. Trimming took 6 bases from V and 6 from J; bases not matched to a gene: 15. Germline CDR1 LGHNT, CDR2 FRNRAP. The CDR3: CASGALAGPPTGEQYF. The CDR3 DNA is TGTGCTAGTGGGGCACTAGCGGGCCCTCCGACGGGCGAGCAGTACTTC.

This chain links TRBV7-2 with TRBJ2-1, with 9 bases lining up with TRBD1. Germline V gene sequence: CDR1 SGHTA, CDR2 FQGNSA. V shed 2 bases, J shed 2 bases, and the junction held 7 bases outside the gene matches. The CDR3 extends over 17 amino acids. The CDR3 DNA reads TGTGCCAGCAGCTTACCCCCGGGACAGGGTCCCTACAATGAGCAGTTCTTC. This codes for CASSLPPGQGPYNEQFF.

This clone was detected a few times. The chain employs TRBV19 and TRBJ2-5; 7 nucleotides align to TRBD1. V lost 8 bases to trimming and J lost 5 bases; unmatched junction nucleotides: 8. The CDR3 has 13 amino acids. Per the germline V gene, CDR1 is LNHDA and CDR2 is SQIVND (reference sequence). CDR3 sequence reads: CASGRGFGETQYF. CDR3 DNA sequence: TGTGCCAGTGGCAGGGGGTTTGGGGAGACCCAGTACTTC. Full variable domain (missing parts from reference TRBV19 and TRBJ2-5): DGGITQSPKYLFRKEGQNVTLSCEQNLNHDAMYWYRQDPGQGLRLIYYSQIVNDFQKGDIAEGYSVSREKKESFPLTVTSAQKNPTAFYLCASGRGFGETQYFGPGTRLLVL.

There are a few counts of this clone. DNA of the CDR3: TGTGCCAGCAGGACCACAGGGGACACAGATACGCAGTATTTT. Amino acid sequence: CASRTTGDTDTQYF. The chain has TRBV27 and TRBJ2-3; 7 nucleotides line up with TRBD1. With V trimmed by 6 bases and J by 2 bases, 5 bases remained unmatched. The CDR3 loop spans 14 amino acids. The germline gives CDR1 MNHEY, CDR2 SMNVEV (reference sequence).

The chain uses TRBV7-9 and TRBJ2-5; 10 nucleotides match TRBD2. V lost 4 bases to trimming and J lost 2 bases; unmatched junction nucleotides: 7. The CDR3 is made up of 16 amino acids. Per germline, CDR1 SEHNR and CDR2 FQNEAQ (reference sequence). CDR3 in amino acids: CASSSRTSGWQETQYF. As DNA, the CDR3 is TGTGCCAGCAGCTCCCGGACTAGCGGTTGGCAAGAGACCCAGTACTTC.

There are a few counts of this clone. V is TRBV5-4 and J is TRBJ2-1, with D maybe TRBD2 (5 bases). In germline, CDR1 is SGHNT, CDR2 YYREEE (reference sequence). The CDR3 consists of 12 residues. Trimming took off 0 bases at V and 15 bases at J, with 13 bases between the two ends. The CDR3 coding sequence is TGTGCCAGCAGCTTGGCTCGAGGGTTTGCGTTCTTC. Translating gives CASSLARGFAFF.

This clone was observed a handful of times. This chain links TRBV5-6 with TRBJ2-5; 8 bases line up with TRBD1. V dropped 3 bases and J dropped 5; count of bases not matched to a gene: 9. Germline V gene lookup returns CDR1 SGHDT and CDR2 YYEEEE. CDR3 length: 15 residues. This chain's CDR3 is CASSSDRGWGETQYF. CDR3 coding DNA: TGTGCCAGCAGCTCCGACAGGGGTTGGGGGGAGACCCAGTACTTC.

The rearrangement uses TRBV7-6 and TRBJ2-5; tentatively, D is TRBD1 (6 bases). The germline CDR1 and CDR2 sequences are SGHVS and FNYEAQ. Trimming shortened V by 6 bases and J by 4 bases, and 12 bases separated the two germline ends. CDR3 length equals 13 residues. The CDR3 coding sequence is TGTGCCAGCAGTTCGACCAGGGGAGAGACCCAGTACTTC. Translation: CASSSTRGETQYF.

This clone has a handful of counts. This chain joins TRBV5-4 and TRBJ1-2; 7 positions match TRBD1. Germline V gene sequence: CDR1 SGHNT, CDR2 YYREEE (reference sequence). J lost 8 bases, V lost 4 bases, and 14 bases had no gene match. The CDR3 consists of 15 residues. CDR3 DNA sequence: TGTGCCAGCAGCCGCCCTGACAGGGAATGGGGCGGCTACACCTTC. It yields the protein CASSRPDREWGGYTF. Complete variable domain (other parts from reference TRBV5-4 and TRBJ1-2): ETGVTQSPTHLIKTRGQQVTLRCSSQSGHNTVSWYQQALGQGPQFIFQYYREEENGRGNFPPRFSGLQFPNYSSELNVNALELDDSALYLCASSRPDREWGGYTFGSGTRLTVV.

This clone showed up just a few times. At one of its ends the junction is not consistent with the germline gene, which may arise from a read error. The sample holds other DNA sequences that translate to the same CDR3. The rearrangement uses TRBV29-1 and TRBJ1-2; 7 bases are a match to TRBD1. The CDR3 extends over 9 amino acids. Germline CDR1 reads SQVTM; CDR2 reads ANQGSEA. CDR3 sequence (DNA): TGTAGGGCCGGAGGGGGCTACTCCTTC. Its protein is CRAGGGYSF.

The chain employs TRBV5-1 and TRBJ1-3, with 7 bases that match TRBD1. In germline, CDR1 is SGHRS, CDR2 YFSETQ. CDR3 length: 15 amino acids. V was pared by 4 bases and J by 1 base, with 5 bases of the junction left unmatched. In DNA, the CDR3 is TGCGCCAGCAGCATTGGACAGGCGTCTGGAAACACCATATATTTT. Translating it yields CASSIGQASGNTIYF.

The V call is TRBV25-1, the J call TRBJ2-5; maybe TRBD1 (5 bases). CDR1 is MGHDK, CDR2 SYGVNS, per germline. The CDR3 sequence is 12 residues long. The ends were cut back, 6 bases at V and 4 bases at J, with 9 bases in the middle. The CDR3, as DNA: TGTGCCAGCAGAGGGGATAGAGAGACCCAGTACTTC. The encoded protein is CASRGDRETQYF.

This clone was seen a handful of times. The chain combines TRBV28 with TRBJ1-5; D possibly corresponds to TRBD1 (6 bases). V was shortened by 5 bases and J by 2 bases, with 13 bases between the two germline ends. The germline V gene encodes CDR1 MDHEN and CDR2 SYDVKM. The CDR3 runs to 15 residues. CDR3 sequence: CASSTRGEGNQPQHF. For the CDR3, the DNA is TGTGCCAGCAGTACCAGGGGAGAAGGCAATCAGCCCCAGCATTTT.

This clone has a handful of counts. The chain joins TRBV4-3 to TRBJ2-2, with D unresolved. Trimming pared 0 bases from V and 1 base from J, leaving 6 bases between. Looked up from germline, CDR1 is LGHNA and CDR2 is YSLEER. CDR3 length: 15 residues. The CDR3 region is CASSQDPLNTGELFF. The CDR3 region has the DNA TGCGCCAGCAGCCAAGACCCTTTGAACACCGGGGAGCTGTTTTTT.

Concerning this clone itself: Germline and junction disagree at one end, which may indicate a read error. This chain links TRBV7-8 with TRBJ2-3; no clear D gene. CDR3 size: 13 residues. CDR1 is SGHVS, CDR2 FQNEAQ, per germline. CDR3 loop: CARSLLAVNTQYF. DNA of the CDR3: TGTGCCAGAAGCTTACTGGCCGTAAATACGCAGTATTTT.

This clone turned up a few times. The chain uses TRBV30 and TRBJ2-1; 9 nucleotides match TRBD1. Germline CDR1 is GTSNPN and CDR2 is SVGIG (reference sequence). CDR3 size: 15 residues. V dropped 1 base and J dropped 3; count of bases not matched to a gene: 4. This CDR3 reads CAWSGDRENYNEQFF. Here the CDR3 DNA reads TGTGCCTGGAGTGGGGACAGGGAAAACTACAATGAGCAGTTCTTC.

This clone was found a few times. V gene TRBV7-6 combines with J gene TRBJ2-1, with 10 bases that match TRBD1. Germline lookup yields CDR1 SGHVS and CDR2 FNYEAQ. Germline trimming cut 3 bases from V and 4 bases from J; bases unmatched to any gene: 12. The CDR3 covers 18 residues. CDR3 nucleotide sequence: TGTGCCAGCAGCTTGGAGAGGCTGACAGGGGGCGGTTACAATGAGCAGTTCTTC. This translates into CASSLERLTGGGYNEQFF.

This clone turned up a few times. This sequence joins TRBV29-1 and TRBJ2-2; TRBD2 agrees at 8 bases. The CDR3 totals 14 residues. With V trimmed by 6 bases and J by 7 bases, 10 bases remained unmatched. The germline CDR1 and CDR2 sequences are SQVTM and ANQGSEA. In DNA form, the CDR3 reads TGCAGCGTGAGACTAGCGCTAGCATTCGGGGAGCTGTTTTTT. It encodes CSVRLALAFGELFF.

The chain uses TRBV7-2 and TRBJ1-2; TRBD1 aligns across 9 bases. The CDR3 sequence is 14 residues long. CDR1 and CDR2 (germline): SGHTA, FQGNSA. J gave up 4 bases and V 4 bases, and 4 bases lay outside the gene matches. The CDR3 coding sequence is TGTGCCAGCAGCTCGACAGGGGGGCCCTATGGCTACACCTTC. Amino acid sequence: CASSSTGGPYGYTF.